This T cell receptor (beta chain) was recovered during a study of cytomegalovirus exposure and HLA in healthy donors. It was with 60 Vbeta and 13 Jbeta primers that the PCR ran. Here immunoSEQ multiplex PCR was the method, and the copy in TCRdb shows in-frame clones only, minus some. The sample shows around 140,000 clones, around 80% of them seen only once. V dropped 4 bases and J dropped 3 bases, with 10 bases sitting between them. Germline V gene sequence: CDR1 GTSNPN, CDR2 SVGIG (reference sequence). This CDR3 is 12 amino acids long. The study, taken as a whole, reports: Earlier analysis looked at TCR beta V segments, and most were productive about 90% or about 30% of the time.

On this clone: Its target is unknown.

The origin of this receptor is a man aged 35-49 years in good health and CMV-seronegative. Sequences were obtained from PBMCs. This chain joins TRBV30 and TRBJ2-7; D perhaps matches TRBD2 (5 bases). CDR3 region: CAWTADLYEQYF. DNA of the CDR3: TGTGCCTGGACAGCGGACCTCTACGAGCAGTACTTC.